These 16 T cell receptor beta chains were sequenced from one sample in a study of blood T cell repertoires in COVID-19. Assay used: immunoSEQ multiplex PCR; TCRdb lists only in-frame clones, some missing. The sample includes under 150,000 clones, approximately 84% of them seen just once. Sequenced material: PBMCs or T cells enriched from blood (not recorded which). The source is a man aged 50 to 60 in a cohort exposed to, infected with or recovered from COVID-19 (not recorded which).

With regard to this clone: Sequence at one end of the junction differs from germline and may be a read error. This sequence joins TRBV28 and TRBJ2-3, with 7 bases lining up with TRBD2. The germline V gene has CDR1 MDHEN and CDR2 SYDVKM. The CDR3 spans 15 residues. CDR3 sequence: CAGSEELAGTDTQYF. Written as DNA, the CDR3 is TGTGCCGGCAGCGAGGAGCTAGCGGGCACAGATACGCAGTATTTT.

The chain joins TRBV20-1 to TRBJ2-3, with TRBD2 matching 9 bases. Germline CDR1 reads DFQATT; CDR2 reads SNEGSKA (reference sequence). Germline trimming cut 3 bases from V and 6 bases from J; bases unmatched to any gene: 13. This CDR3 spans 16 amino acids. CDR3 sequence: CSASSPGTSIGDTQYF. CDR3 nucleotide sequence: TGCAGTGCTAGTAGCCCCGGGACTAGCATAGGGGATACGCAGTATTTT.

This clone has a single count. CDR3 amino acids: CASSSGDRNTIYF. The CDR3 DNA follows: TGTGCCAGCAGTTCAGGGGATCGAAACACCATATATTTT. The genes are TRBV28 and TRBJ1-3, with D possibly being TRBD1 (6 bases). V was trimmed by 4 bases and J by 5 bases, leaving 9 bases between them. Germline-derived CDR1 and CDR2 are MDHEN and SYDVKM. CDR3 length: 13 amino acids.

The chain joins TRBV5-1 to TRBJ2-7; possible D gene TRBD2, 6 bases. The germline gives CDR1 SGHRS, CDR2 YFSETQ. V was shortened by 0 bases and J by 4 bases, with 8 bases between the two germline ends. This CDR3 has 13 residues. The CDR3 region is CASSLGGGYEQYF. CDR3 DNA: TGCGCCAGCAGCTTGGGGGGAGGATACGAGCAGTACTTC.

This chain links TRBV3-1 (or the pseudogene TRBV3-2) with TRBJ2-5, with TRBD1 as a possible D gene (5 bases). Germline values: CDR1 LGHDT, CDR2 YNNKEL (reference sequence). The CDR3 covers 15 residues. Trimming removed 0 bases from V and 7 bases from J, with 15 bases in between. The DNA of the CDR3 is TGTGCCAGCAGCCAAGATTTGGGGCTTTTGGGGACCCAGTACTTC. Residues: CASSQDLGLLGTQYF.

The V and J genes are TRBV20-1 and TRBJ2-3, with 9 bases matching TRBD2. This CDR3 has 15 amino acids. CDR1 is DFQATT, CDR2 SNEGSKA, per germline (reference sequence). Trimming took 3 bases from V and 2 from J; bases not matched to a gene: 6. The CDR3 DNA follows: TGCAGTGCTAGTGCGACTAGCGGAACCACAGATACGCAGTATTTT. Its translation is CSASATSGTTDTQYF.

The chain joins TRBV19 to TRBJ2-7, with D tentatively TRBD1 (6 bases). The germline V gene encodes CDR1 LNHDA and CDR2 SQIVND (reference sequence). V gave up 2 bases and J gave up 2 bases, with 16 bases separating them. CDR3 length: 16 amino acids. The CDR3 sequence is CASSISSWTVPYEQYF. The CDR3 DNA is TGTGCCAGTAGTATAAGTTCCTGGACAGTACCCTACGAGCAGTACTTC.

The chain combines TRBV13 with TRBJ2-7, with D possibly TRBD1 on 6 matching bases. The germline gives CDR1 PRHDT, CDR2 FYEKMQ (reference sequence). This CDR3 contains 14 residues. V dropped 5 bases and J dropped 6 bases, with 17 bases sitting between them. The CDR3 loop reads CASSDPGDGGEQYF. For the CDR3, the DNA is TGTGCCAGCAGCGACCCAGGGGACGGAGGCGAGCAGTACTTC.

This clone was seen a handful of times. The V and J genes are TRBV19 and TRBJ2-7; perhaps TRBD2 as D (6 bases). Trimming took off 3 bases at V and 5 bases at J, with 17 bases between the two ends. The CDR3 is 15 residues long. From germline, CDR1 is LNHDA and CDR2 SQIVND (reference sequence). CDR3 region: CASSIFPTQRDEQYF. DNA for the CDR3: TGTGCCAGTAGTATTTTCCCCACTCAGCGGGACGAGCAGTACTTC.

The CDR3 DNA sequence: TGTGCCAGCAGTTACTCGGAGAACAGGGGCGGCTACACCTTC. Translating it yields CASSYSENRGGYTF. The chain joins TRBV6-5 to TRBJ1-2; 7 bases align to TRBD1. J was trimmed by 8 bases and V by 0 bases; bases with no gene match: 6. Per the germline V gene, CDR1 is MNHEY and CDR2 is SVGAGI. The CDR3 runs 14 residues.

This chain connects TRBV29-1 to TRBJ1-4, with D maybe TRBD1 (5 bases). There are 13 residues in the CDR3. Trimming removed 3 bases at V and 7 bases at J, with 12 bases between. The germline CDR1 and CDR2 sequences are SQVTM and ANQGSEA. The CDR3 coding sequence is TGCAGCGTTGATCAGGGAAGAGGTGAAAAACTGTTTTTT. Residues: CSVDQGRGEKLFF.

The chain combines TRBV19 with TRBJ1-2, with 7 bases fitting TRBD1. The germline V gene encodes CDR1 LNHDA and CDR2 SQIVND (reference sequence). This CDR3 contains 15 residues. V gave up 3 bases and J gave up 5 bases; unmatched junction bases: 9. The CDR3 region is CASSIAGTAIYGYTF. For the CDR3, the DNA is TGTGCCAGTAGTATCGCCGGGACAGCGATATATGGCTACACCTTC.

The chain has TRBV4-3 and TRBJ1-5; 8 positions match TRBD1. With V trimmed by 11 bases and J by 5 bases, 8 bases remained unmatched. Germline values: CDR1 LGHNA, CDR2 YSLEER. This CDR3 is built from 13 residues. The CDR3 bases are TGCGCCGCGGACAGGGCCAACCATCAGCCCCAGCATTTT. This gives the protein CAADRANHQPQHF.

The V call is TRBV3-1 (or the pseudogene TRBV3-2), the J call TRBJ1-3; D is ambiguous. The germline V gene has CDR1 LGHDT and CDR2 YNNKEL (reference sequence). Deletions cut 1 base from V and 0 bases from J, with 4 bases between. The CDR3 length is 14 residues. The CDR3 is CASSQGHSGNTIYF. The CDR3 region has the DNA TGTGCCAGCAGCCAAGGACACTCTGGAAACACCATATATTTT.

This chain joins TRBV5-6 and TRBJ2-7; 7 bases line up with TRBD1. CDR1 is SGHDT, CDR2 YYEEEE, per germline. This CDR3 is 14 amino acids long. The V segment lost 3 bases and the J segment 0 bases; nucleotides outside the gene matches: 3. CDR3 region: CASSWGQISYEQYF. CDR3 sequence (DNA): TGTGCCAGCAGCTGGGGACAGATCTCCTACGAGCAGTACTTC. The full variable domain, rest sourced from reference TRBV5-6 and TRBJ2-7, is DAGVTQSPTHLIKTRGQQVTLRCSPKSGHDTVSWYQQALGQGPQFIFQYYEEEERQRGNFPDRFSGHQFPNYSSELNVNALLLGDSALYLCASSWGQISYEQYFGPGTRLTVT.

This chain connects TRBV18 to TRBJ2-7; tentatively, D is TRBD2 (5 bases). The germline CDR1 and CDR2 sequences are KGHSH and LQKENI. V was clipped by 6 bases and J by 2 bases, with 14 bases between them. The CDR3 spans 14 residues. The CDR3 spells CASSRSDGTYEQYF. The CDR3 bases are TGTGCCAGCTCCCGAAGTGACGGGACCTACGAGCAGTACTTC.